One sample yielded the 14 T cell receptor beta chains listed below, sequenced in a study of technical replicates of blood from a few donors. Clones were read by immunoSEQ multiplex PCR, and TCRdb kept only the in-frame ones, dropping some. The table shows tens of thousands of clones, with around 97% occurring only once. Sequenced: T cells isolated from PBMCs. Receptor source: a human donor in good health.

The chain uses TRBV19 and TRBJ2-3, with 11 bases aligning to TRBD2. CDR1 and CDR2 from the germline V gene are LNHDA and SQIVND (reference sequence). The V and J ends lost 1 base and 2 bases, in that order; junction bases with no gene match: 5. This CDR3 comprises 17 residues. In DNA, the CDR3 is TGTGCCAGTAGTATAGGGCCTAGCGGGAGGTTCACAGATACGCAGTATTTT. This encodes CASSIGPSGRFTDTQYF.

The chain recombines TRBV28 with TRBJ2-7, with 13 bases that match TRBD2. The length of the CDR3 is 19 residues. The trim removed 5 bases at V and 4 bases at J, leaving 17 bases unmatched. Per the germline V gene, CDR1 is MDHEN and CDR2 is SYDVKM. The CDR3 DNA reads TGTGCCAGCAGTCCCCTCTTCCCGACTAGCGGGGGGCCCTCATACGAGCAGTACTTC. This translates into CASSPLFPTSGGPSYEQYF. Full variable domain (remainder filled in from reference TRBV28 and TRBJ2-7): DVKVTQSSRYLVKRTGEKVFLECVQDMDHENMFWYRQDPGLGLRLIYFSYDVKMKEKGDIPEGYSVSREKKERFSLILESASTNQTSMYLCASSPLFPTSGGPSYEQYFGPGTRLTVT.

This chain links TRBV11-2 with TRBJ1-2; D might be TRBD1 (5 bases). The CDR3 runs to 13 residues. The V end was cut by 4 bases, the J end by 4 bases, with 10 bases between. Germline V lookup: CDR1 SGHAT, CDR2 FQNNGV. The CDR3: CASSSGFGYGYTF. As DNA, the CDR3 is TGTGCCAGCAGCTCAGGGTTCGGCTATGGCTACACCTTC.

This clone was seen once. The V gene is TRBV28, the J gene TRBJ2-7; the match to TRBD2 covers 9 bases. The germline gives CDR1 MDHEN, CDR2 SYDVKM. After removal of 6 bases from V and 5 bases from J, the junction contained 14 bases not matched to a gene. The CDR3 runs 16 residues. DNA of the CDR3: TGTGCCAGCAGCCCTCTGGGGGCGGGAGGGCCCCACGAGCAGTACTTC. Translated: CASSPLGAGGPHEQYF.

On this clone itself: One end of the junction varies from germline; a read error may be responsible. V gene TRBV5-4 combines with J gene TRBJ2-7, with 13 bases aligning to TRBD2. This CDR3 region has 13 residues. The germline V gene encodes CDR1 SGHNT and CDR2 YYREEE (reference sequence). CDR3 residues: CASSRGTSGVQDF. The CDR3, as DNA: TGTGCCAGCAGCAGGGGGACTAGCGGGGTTCAGGACTTC.

V and J are TRBV7-3 and TRBJ2-3, with 7 bases lining up with TRBD1. The CDR3 totals 16 residues. The trim removed 2 bases at V and 0 bases at J, leaving 5 bases unmatched. Germline values: CDR1 SGHTA, CDR2 FQGTGA. CDR3 in DNA: TGTGCCAGCAGCTTATATGACAGGGTTAGCACAGATACGCAGTATTTT. Translated: CASSLYDRVSTDTQYF.

This rearrangement joins TRBV27 to TRBJ2-1; 7 bases match TRBD2. J gave up 3 bases and V 5 bases, and 16 bases lay outside the gene matches. The CDR3 loop spans 18 amino acids. The germline V gene encodes CDR1 MNHEY and CDR2 SMNVEV (reference sequence). The CDR3, as DNA: TGTGCCAGCAGTGTTAATTGGGGAGGGACGTTTTTCTACAATGAGCAGTTCTTC. Its translation is CASSVNWGGTFFYNEQFF.

This clone has more than one count but fewer than ten. The V and J genes are TRBV4-2 and TRBJ1-1, with D unresolved. Germline-derived CDR1 and CDR2 are LGHNA and YNFKEQ. Trimming left V 2 bases short and J 11 bases short, with 12 bases between. The CDR3 is 12 amino acids. DNA of the CDR3: TGTGCCAGCAGCCAAAGAGGGTTTCTGGCTTTCTTT. It yields the protein CASSQRGFLAFF.

The genes are TRBV13 and TRBJ2-1; 10 bases are shared with TRBD1. CDR1 is PRHDT, CDR2 FYEKMQ, per germline (reference sequence). This CDR3 comprises 15 residues. V shed 5 bases and J 8 bases; nucleotides not matched to a gene: 9. CDR3 nucleotide sequence: TGTGCCAGCAGCAAACCGGGACAGGGGCGCGATGAGCAGTTCTTC. This codes for CASSKPGQGRDEQFF.

The chain has TRBV11-2 and TRBJ1-5; 7 positions agree with TRBD1. CDR3 length: 16 residues. The J segment lost 0 bases and the V segment lost 5 bases, leaving 7 bases of the junction unmatched. In germline, CDR1 is SGHAT, CDR2 FQNNGV. CDR3 sequence reads: CASSLGTVFSNQPQHF. For the CDR3, the DNA is TGTGCCAGCAGCCTCGGGACAGTCTTTAGCAATCAGCCCCAGCATTTT. Supplemented by reference TRBV11-2 and TRBJ1-5, the full variable domain reads EAGVAQSPRYKIIEKRQSVAFWCNPISGHATLYWYQQILGQGPKLLIQFQNNGVVDDSQLPKDRFSAERLKGVDSTLKIQPAKLEDSAVYLCASSLGTVFSNQPQHFGDGTRLSIL.

The chain carries TRBV19 and TRBJ2-7; a weak D match, TRBD1 (5 bases). V gave up 6 bases and J gave up 3 bases, with 18 bases separating them. The CDR3 spans 15 residues. Germline V lookup: CDR1 LNHDA, CDR2 SQIVND (reference sequence). The CDR3 DNA is TGTGCCAGTAGCTTGAGACAGACGAGTAACTACGAGCAGTACTTC. Protein product: CASSLRQTSNYEQYF.

CDR3 region: CASSPRIAGYETQYF. The CDR3 DNA reads TGTGCCAGCAGCCCGAGGATAGCGGGGTATGAGACCCAGTACTTC. This chain joins TRBV14 and TRBJ2-5; 8 bases align to TRBD2. Germline V lookup: CDR1 SGHDN, CDR2 FVKESK. With V trimmed by 4 bases and J by 5 bases, 9 bases remained unmatched. The CDR3 totals 15 residues.

The gene calls are TRBV19 and TRBJ2-7; D perhaps matches TRBD2 (6 bases). Germline values: CDR1 LNHDA, CDR2 SQIVND (reference sequence). Trimming took off 4 bases at V and 3 bases at J, with 19 bases between the two ends. CDR3 length: 16 residues. The CDR3 DNA sequence: TGTGCCAGTAGTAGGGGTCAGCGGGTCGACAACTACGAGCAGTACTTC. It codes for CASSRGQRVDNYEQYF.

This chain links TRBV11-2 with TRBJ2-3; 7 bases fit TRBD1. The CDR3 consists of 16 residues. The V segment lost 3 bases and the J segment 2 bases; nucleotides outside the gene matches: 8. Germline assignment: CDR1 SGHAT and CDR2 FQNNGV. The chain's CDR3 is CASSFSGTVLTDTQYF. CDR3 nucleotide sequence: TGTGCCAGCAGCTTCTCCGGGACAGTTCTCACAGATACGCAGTATTTT.